This TCR beta chain was recovered during a study of blood T cell repertoires in COVID-19. Overall study: In each case, the material was cDNA or gDNA derived from T cells, B-cell-depleted T cells, or PBMCs.

Looked up from germline, CDR1 is SNHLY and CDR2 is FYNNEI. The CDR3 contains 14 residues. The germline V and J ends were trimmed by 2 bases and 2 bases, with 9 bases remaining between them. Original processing methods: Researchers report that nucleated cell counts were estimated from reference gene primer amplification. Sequencing used immunoSEQ multiplex PCR; TCRdb keeps in-frame clones, though not all of them. That table gives V, J and clone size, and the DNA gave D and trimming. Among roughly 140,000 clones listed, roughly 84% were seen once. Sequenced sample: peripheral blood. The chain joins TRBV2 to TRBJ1-2, with D unclear. This TCR came from a man aged 55 to 69 with active or convalescent COVID-19. CDR3 loop: CASSEIGRNYGYTF. DNA for the CDR3: TGTGCCAGCAGTGAAATAGGGAGGAACTATGGCTACACCTTC. Full variable domain (outside the CDR3, taken from reference TRBV2 and TRBJ1-2): EPEVTQTPSHQVTQMGQEVILRCVPISNHLYFYWYRQILGQKVEFLVSFYNNEISEKSEIFDDQFSVERPDGSNFTLKIRSTKLEDSAMYFCASSEIGRNYGYTFGSGTRLTVV.